This T cell receptor (beta chain) derives from a study of blood T cell repertoires in COVID-19. Study in general: Some COVID-19 samples were acute and others convalescent; all came from the United States, Italy and Spain. The cDNA or gDNA used as material had been derived from T cells, B-cell-depleted T cells, or PBMCs.

How the authors handled the data: The authors estimated nucleated cell counts from reference gene primer amplification. Data came from immunoSEQ multiplex PCR; TCRdb stores just in-frame clones and leaves some out. The D gene and trimming were derived from the DNA, and the V and J assignments and clone size from that table. The table lists roughly 300,000 clones, around 90% of them singletons. This clonotype originated in a man between 18 and 29 years old with active or convalescent COVID-19. The sequenced sample consisted of peripheral blood.

CDR3 sequence (DNA): TGCGCCAGCAGACCAGGGGTCGCGAACACCGGGGAGCTGTTTTTT. Its protein product is CASRPGVANTGELFF. The chain couples TRBV4-1 to TRBJ2-2; D is possibly TRBD1 (6 bases). The V gene's germline CDR1 is MGHRA and CDR2 YSYEKL. The CDR3 totals 15 residues. V shed 6 bases and J shed 0 bases, with 11 bases lying between them.